This is a list of T cell receptor beta chains from one sample in a study of immune characterization of retroperitoneal liposarcoma. MiXCR was run by TCRdb on the PCR reads, yielding one entry per CDR3 protein. This sample has around 20,000 distinct CDR3 sequences; 35% to 40% occur once, and the top ten carry 6.5% to 8%. Sequenced: blood. Every receptor here comes from a male donor with retroperitoneal liposarcoma. Each CDR3 is given with its conserved first and last residue. Fields, in order: J gene, D gene, clone size, V gene, CDR3 DNA, CDR3 protein. The D gene is left open where the match is weak. The size entry is marked missing in some rows and otherwise reads once, few, many or a size class.

j_gene: TRBJ2-1
d_gene: -
abundance: medium-sized
v_gene: TRBV6-1
CDR3nt: TGTGCCAGCAGTCTCGTGGGCAATGAGCAGTTCTTC
CDR3aa: CASSLVGNEQFF

j_gene: TRBJ2-6
d_gene: -
abundance: many
v_gene: TRBV12-3/TRBV12-4
CDR3nt: TGTGCCAGCAGTCCTACGGGGGTTGGCGGGAAGGCGCCTGGGGCCAACGTCCTGACTTTC
CDR3aa: CASSPTGVGGKAPGANVLTF

j_gene: TRBJ2-5
d_gene: -
abundance: medium-sized
v_gene: TRBV7-3
CDR3nt: TGTGCCAGCAGCTTACTTGGACCCTCGAACAATGAGCAGTACTTC
CDR3aa: CASSLLGPSNNEQYF

j_gene: TRBJ2-3
d_gene: TRBD1
abundance: -
v_gene: TRBV6-1
CDR3nt: TGTGCCAGCAGTGAAGGGGGACAGGGAAATAATTTT
CDR3aa: CASSEGGQGNNF

j_gene: TRBJ2-4
d_gene: TRBD1
abundance: -
v_gene: TRBV7-2
CDR3nt: TGTGCCAGCAGCTCACAGGGGCAAAACATTCAGTACTTC
CDR3aa: CASSSQGQNIQYF

j_gene: TRBJ2-2
d_gene: TRBD2
abundance: -
v_gene: TRBV11-3
CDR3nt: TGTGCCAGCAGCCTGAGACTAGCGGCGAACACCGGGGAGCTGTTTTTT
CDR3aa: CASSLRLAANTGELFF

j_gene: TRBJ2-1
d_gene: -
abundance: many
v_gene: TRBV12-3/TRBV12-4
CDR3nt: TGTGCCAGCAGGGGGTCCGGGGGAGGAGATGAGCAGTTCTTC
CDR3aa: CASRGSGGGDEQFF

j_gene: TRBJ1-5
d_gene: -
abundance: -
v_gene: TRBV6-8
CDR3nt: TGTGCCAGCAGAACAGGGTTAGGGGACAATCAGCCCCAGCATTTT
CDR3aa: CASRTGLGDNQPQHF

j_gene: TRBJ2-7
d_gene: -
abundance: -
v_gene: TRBV11-2
CDR3nt: TGTGCCAGCAGTCGTGACAGTTTCTCCTACGAGCAGTACTTC
CDR3aa: CASSRDSFSYEQYF

j_gene: TRBJ2-1
d_gene: TRBD2
abundance: -
v_gene: TRBV6-1
CDR3nt: TGTGCCAGCAGTGGCGCTAGCGGTCCCAATGAGCAGTTCTTC
CDR3aa: CASSGASGPNEQFF

j_gene: TRBJ2-1
d_gene: -
abundance: -
v_gene: TRBV6-1
CDR3nt: TGTGCCAGCAGTGAATTGTCGGAGGCCTCCTACGAGCAGTTCTTC
CDR3aa: CASSELSEASYEQFF

j_gene: TRBJ2-1
d_gene: -
abundance: few
v_gene: TRBV7-9
CDR3nt: TGTGCCAGCACCCAGCCGGGGTCGAATGAGCAGTTCTTC
CDR3aa: CASTQPGSNEQFF

j_gene: TRBJ2-1
d_gene: -
abundance: few
v_gene: TRBV10-3
CDR3nt: TGTGCCATCAGGGAGACAGTTTCCTACAATGAGCAGTTCTTC
CDR3aa: CAIRETVSYNEQFF

j_gene: TRBJ2-5
d_gene: TRBD2
abundance: -
v_gene: TRBV6-1
CDR3nt: TGTGCCAGCAGTGAAATTCTAACTAGCGGTTACAATGAGCAGTACTTC
CDR3aa: CASSEILTSGYNEQYF

j_gene: TRBJ2-7
d_gene: -
abundance: -
v_gene: TRBV7-6
CDR3nt: TGTGCCAGCAGCGGGGGGGCAGGGGCAAACGAGCAGTACTTC
CDR3aa: CASSGGAGANEQYF

j_gene: TRBJ1-1
d_gene: -
abundance: -
v_gene: TRBV6-1
CDR3nt: TGTGCCAGCAGCGACAGCACACGAGCTTTCTTT
CDR3aa: CASSDSTRAFF

j_gene: TRBJ2-1
d_gene: TRBD2
abundance: -
v_gene: TRBV7-2
CDR3nt: TGTGCCAGCAGCGCTTCGGCGGCGGGAGCCTCCCACAATGAGCAGTTCTTC
CDR3aa: CASSASAAGASHNEQFF

j_gene: TRBJ2-3
d_gene: -
abundance: few
v_gene: TRBV11-2
CDR3nt: TGTGCCAGCAGCCCTGCACGTGAGGATACGCAGTATTTT
CDR3aa: CASSPAREDTQYF

j_gene: TRBJ2-1
d_gene: TRBD2
abundance: -
v_gene: TRBV2
CDR3nt: TGTGCCAGCAGTGTATCCTTGGGGGGGAGGGCCATCAATGAGCAGTTCTTC
CDR3aa: CASSVSLGGRAINEQFF

j_gene: TRBJ2-7
d_gene: TRBD2
abundance: -
v_gene: TRBV4-1
CDR3nt: TGCGCCAGCAGCCAGCGGGAGTACGAGCAGTACTTC
CDR3aa: CASSQREYEQYF

j_gene: TRBJ2-1
d_gene: -
abundance: -
v_gene: TRBV6-1
CDR3nt: TGTGCCAGCAGTGTAGACCCCTACAATGAGCAGTTCTTC
CDR3aa: CASSVDPYNEQFF

j_gene: TRBJ2-3
d_gene: TRBD2
abundance: -
v_gene: TRBV12-3/TRBV12-4
CDR3nt: TGTGCCAGCAGTTCCGTCGGACTAGCGGGGCTTTTCTATACGCAGTATTTT
CDR3aa: CASSSVGLAGLFYTQYF

j_gene: TRBJ2-7
d_gene: -
abundance: few
v_gene: TRBV6-1
CDR3nt: TGTGCCAGCAGTAGGTCAGGACGCAACAATGAGCAGTACTTC
CDR3aa: CASSRSGRNNEQYF